This T cell receptor beta chain was recovered during a study of cytomegalovirus exposure and HLA in healthy donors. Study findings and constraints: Beyond CMV serostatus, there was no information to go on about immune exposure. Earlier analysis looked at TCR beta V segments, and most were productive about 87% or about 30% of the time.

With 60 Vbeta and 13 Jbeta primers, the PCR was carried out. Profiling relied on immunoSEQ multiplex PCR, and the TCRdb table lists in-frame clones only, not all of them. The data show 85,000 to 120,000 clones, 75% seen once. V lost 3 bases and J lost 8; bases outside the gene matches: 11. The CDR3 loop spans 15 amino acids. Germline V gene data show CDR1 as MNHNS and CDR2 as SASEGT. As to this clone: No antigen is known for it.

This sequence joins TRBV6-1 and TRBJ1-2, with 8 bases matching TRBD1. The specimen sequenced was PBMCs. The receptor comes from a man aged 40-55 years in good health and CMV-seronegative. This chain's CDR3 is CASSEETGAAVGYTF. CDR3 sequence (DNA): TGTGCCAGCAGTGAGGAGACAGGGGCCGCTGTGGGCTACACCTTC.